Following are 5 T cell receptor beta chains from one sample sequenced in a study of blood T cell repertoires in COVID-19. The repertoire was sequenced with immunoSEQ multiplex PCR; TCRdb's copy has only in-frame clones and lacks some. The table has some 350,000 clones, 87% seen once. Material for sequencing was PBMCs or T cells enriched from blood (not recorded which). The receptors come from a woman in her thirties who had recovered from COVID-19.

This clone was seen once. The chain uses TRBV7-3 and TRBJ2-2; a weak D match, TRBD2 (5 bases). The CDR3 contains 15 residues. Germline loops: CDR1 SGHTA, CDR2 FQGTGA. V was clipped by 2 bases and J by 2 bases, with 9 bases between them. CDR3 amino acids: CASSLGSGNTGELFF. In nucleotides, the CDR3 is TGTGCCAGCAGCTTAGGAAGCGGCAACACCGGGGAGCTGTTTTTT.

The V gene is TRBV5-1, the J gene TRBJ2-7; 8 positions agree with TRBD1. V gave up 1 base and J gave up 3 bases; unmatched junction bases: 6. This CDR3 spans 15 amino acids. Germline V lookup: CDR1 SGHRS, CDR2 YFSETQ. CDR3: CASSLTGDRIYEQYF. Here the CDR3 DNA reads TGCGCCAGCAGCTTGACCGGGGACAGGATCTACGAGCAGTACTTC.

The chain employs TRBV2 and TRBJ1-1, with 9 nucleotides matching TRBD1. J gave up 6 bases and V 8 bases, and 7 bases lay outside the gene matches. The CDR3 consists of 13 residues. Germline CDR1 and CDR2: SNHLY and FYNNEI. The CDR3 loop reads CASAGTGIPEAFF. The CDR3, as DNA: TGTGCCAGCGCCGGGACAGGGATCCCTGAAGCTTTCTTT.

Written as DNA, the CDR3 is TGTGCCAGTAGTAGTTACCTCGGACAAAGTCACACCATATATTTT. Translating it yields CASSSYLGQSHTIYF. The chain uses TRBV19 and TRBJ1-3, with D possibly being TRBD1 (5 bases). The germline CDR1 and CDR2 sequences are LNHDA and SQIVND (reference sequence). V lost 4 bases, J lost 8 bases, and 18 bases lay in between. This CDR3 is built from 15 residues. The full variable domain, in which reference TRBV19 and TRBJ1-3 provide the parts outside the CDR3, is DGGITQSPKYLFRKEGQNVTLSCEQNLNHDAMYWYRQDPGQGLRLIYYSQIVNDFQKGDIAEGYSVSREKKESFPLTVTSAQKNPTAFYLCASSSYLGQSHTIYFGEGSWLTVV.

In DNA form, the CDR3 reads TGTGCCAGCAGCCAAGAAGGGGCTAGAGGAACCGGGGAGCTGTTTTTT. This encodes CASSQEGARGTGELFF. J is TRBJ2-2 and V is TRBV4-2; D perhaps matches TRBD1 (5 bases). Trimming took off 0 bases at V and 5 bases at J, with 13 bases between the two ends. The CDR3 is 16 residues long. Per the germline V gene, CDR1 is LGHNA and CDR2 is YNFKEQ.